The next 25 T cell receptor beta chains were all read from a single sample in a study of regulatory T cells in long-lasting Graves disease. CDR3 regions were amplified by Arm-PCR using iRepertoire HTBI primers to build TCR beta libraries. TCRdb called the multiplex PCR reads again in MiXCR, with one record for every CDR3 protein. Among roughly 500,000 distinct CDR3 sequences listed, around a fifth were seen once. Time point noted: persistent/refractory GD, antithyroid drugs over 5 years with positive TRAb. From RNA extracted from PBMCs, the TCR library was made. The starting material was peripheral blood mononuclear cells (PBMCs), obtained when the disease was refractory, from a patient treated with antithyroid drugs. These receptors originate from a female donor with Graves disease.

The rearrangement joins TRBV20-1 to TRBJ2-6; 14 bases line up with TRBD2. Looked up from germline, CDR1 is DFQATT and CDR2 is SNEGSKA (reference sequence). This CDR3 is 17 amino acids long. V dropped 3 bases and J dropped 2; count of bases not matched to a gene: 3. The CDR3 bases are TGCAGTGCTAGGGGACTAGCGGGAGCTCCTGGGGCCAACGTCCTGACTTTC. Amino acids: CSARGLAGAPGANVLTF.

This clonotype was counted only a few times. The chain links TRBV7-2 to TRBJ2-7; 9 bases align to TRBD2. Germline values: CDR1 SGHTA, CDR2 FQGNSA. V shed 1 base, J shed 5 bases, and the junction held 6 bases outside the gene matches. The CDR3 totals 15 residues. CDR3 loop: CASSLGGGGVDEQYF. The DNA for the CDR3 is TGTGCCAGCAGCTTAGGGGGCGGGGGGGTCGACGAGCAGTACTTC.

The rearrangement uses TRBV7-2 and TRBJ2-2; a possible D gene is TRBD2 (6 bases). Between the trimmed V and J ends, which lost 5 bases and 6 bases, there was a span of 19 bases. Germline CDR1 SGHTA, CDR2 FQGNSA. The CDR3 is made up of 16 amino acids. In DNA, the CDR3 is TGTGCCAGCAGCACTCTCAAGTTACTAGCCTCCGGGGAGCTGTTTTTT. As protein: CASSTLKLLASGELFF. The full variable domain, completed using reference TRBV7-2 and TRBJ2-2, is GAGVSQSPSNKVTEKGKDVELRCDPISGHTALYWYRQSLGQGLEFLIYFQGNSAPDKSGLPSDRFSAERTGGSVSTLTIQRTQQEDSAVYLCASSTLKLLASGELFFGEGSRLTVL.

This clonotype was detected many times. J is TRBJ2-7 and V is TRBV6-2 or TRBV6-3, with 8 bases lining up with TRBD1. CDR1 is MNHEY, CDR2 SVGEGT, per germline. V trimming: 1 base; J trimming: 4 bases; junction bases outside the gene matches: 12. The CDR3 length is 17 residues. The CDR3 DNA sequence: TGTGCCAGCAGTTACTTGGACAGGGCCCGATTATGGTACGAGCAGTACTTC. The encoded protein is CASSYLDRARLWYEQYF.

CDR3 region: CASDAGTGELFF. CDR3 DNA: TGTGCCTCGGATGCAGGGACCGGGGAGCTGTTTTTT. The chain is built from TRBV7-9 and TRBJ2-2, with TRBD1 as a possible D gene (5 bases). This CDR3 is built from 12 residues. V was trimmed by 11 bases and J by 5 bases, leaving 12 bases between them. The germline V gene has CDR1 SEHNR and CDR2 FQNEAQ (reference sequence).

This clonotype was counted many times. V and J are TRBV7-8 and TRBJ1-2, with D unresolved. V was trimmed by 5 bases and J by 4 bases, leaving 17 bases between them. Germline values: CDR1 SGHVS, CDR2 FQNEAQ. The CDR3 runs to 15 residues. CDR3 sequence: CASSLERAPRYGYTF. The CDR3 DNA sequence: TGTGCCAGCAGCCTCGAACGGGCACCCCGCTATGGCTACACCTTC.

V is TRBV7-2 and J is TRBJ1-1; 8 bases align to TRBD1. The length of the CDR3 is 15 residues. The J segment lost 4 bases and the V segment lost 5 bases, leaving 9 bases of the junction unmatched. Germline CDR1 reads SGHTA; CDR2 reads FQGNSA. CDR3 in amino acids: CASSPTGGPGTEAFF. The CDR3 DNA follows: TGTGCCAGCAGCCCCACAGGGGGTCCGGGCACTGAAGCTTTCTTT.

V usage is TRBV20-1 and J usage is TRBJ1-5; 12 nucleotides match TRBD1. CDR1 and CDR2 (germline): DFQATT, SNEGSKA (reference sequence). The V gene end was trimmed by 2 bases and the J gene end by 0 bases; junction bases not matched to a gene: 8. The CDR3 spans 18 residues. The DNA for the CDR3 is TGCAGTGCTAGATCCGGGACAGGGGGCTTCGATAGCAATCAGCCCCAGCATTTT. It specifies CSARSGTGGFDSNQPQHF.

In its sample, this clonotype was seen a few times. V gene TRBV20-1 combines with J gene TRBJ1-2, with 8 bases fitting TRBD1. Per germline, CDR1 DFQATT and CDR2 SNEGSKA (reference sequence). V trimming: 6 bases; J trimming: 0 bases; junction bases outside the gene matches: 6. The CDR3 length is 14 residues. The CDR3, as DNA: TGCAGTGCCTTAGACAGGGGCTCTAACTATGGCTACACCTTC. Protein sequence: CSALDRGSNYGYTF.

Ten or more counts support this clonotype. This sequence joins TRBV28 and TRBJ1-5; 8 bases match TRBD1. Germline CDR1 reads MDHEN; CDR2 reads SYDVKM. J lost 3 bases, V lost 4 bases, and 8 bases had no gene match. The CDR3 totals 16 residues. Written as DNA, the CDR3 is TGTGCCAGCAGTTCAGGACAGGGCGGATTCAATCAGCCCCAGCATTTT. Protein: CASSSGQGGFNQPQHF.

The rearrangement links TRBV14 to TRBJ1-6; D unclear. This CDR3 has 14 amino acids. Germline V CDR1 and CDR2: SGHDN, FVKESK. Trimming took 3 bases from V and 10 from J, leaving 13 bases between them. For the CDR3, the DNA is TGTGCCAGCAGCCAGGGTATAAACGTCTCACCCCTCCACTTT. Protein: CASSQGINVSPLHF.

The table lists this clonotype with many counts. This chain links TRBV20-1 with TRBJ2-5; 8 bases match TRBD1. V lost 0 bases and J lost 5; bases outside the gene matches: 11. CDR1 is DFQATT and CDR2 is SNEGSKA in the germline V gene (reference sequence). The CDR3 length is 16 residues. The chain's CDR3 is CSARDIRQGARETQYF. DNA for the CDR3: TGCAGTGCTAGAGATATCAGGCAGGGGGCGAGGGAGACCCAGTACTTC.

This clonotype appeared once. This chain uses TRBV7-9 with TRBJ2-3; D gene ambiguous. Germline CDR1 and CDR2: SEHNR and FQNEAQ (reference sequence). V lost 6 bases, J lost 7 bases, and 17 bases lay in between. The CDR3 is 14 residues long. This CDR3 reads CASSDSIPSNTQYF. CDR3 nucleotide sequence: TGTGCCAGCAGTGACTCCATCCCCTCGAATACGCAGTATTTT.

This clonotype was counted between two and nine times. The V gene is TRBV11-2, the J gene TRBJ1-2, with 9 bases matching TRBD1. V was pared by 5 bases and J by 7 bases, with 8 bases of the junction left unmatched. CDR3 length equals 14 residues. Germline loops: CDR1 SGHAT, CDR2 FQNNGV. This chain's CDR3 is CASSPPQGAAGYTF. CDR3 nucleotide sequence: TGTGCCAGCAGCCCACCACAGGGGGCTGCTGGCTACACCTTC.

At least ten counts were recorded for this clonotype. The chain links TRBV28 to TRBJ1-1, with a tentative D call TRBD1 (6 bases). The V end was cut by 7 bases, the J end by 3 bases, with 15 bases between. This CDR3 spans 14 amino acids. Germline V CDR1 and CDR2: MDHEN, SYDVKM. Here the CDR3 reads CASTLVGAYTEAFF. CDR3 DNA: TGTGCCAGCACCTTGGTGGGGGCTTACACTGAAGCTTTCTTT.

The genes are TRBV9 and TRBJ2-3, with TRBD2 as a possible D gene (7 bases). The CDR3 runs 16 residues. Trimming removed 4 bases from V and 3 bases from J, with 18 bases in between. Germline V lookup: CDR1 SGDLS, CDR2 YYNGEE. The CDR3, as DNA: TGTGCCAGCAGCTCAGGGGTGGGGGAGGGAACAGATACGCAGTATTTT. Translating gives CASSSGVGEGTDTQYF.

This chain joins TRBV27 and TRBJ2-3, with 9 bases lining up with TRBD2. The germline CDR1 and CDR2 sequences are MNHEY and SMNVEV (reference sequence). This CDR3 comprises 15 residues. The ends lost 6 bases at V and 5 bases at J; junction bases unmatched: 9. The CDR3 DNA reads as TGTGCCAGCAGCCATAGCGGGGGTACCGGAGATACGCAGTATTTT. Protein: CASSHSGGTGDTQYF.

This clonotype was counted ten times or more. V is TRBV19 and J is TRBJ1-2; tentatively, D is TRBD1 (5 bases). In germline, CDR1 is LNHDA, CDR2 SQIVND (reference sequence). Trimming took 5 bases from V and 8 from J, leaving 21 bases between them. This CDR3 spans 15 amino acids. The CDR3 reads CASSVSRGGSRGYTF. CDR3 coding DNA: TGTGCCAGTAGTGTCTCGAGGGGAGGATCGAGAGGCTACACCTTC. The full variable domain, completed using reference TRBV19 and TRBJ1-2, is DGGITQSPKYLFRKEGQNVTLSCEQNLNHDAMYWYRQDPGQGLRLIYYSQIVNDFQKGDIAEGYSVSREKKESFPLTVTSAQKNPTAFYLCASSVSRGGSRGYTFGSGTRLTVV.

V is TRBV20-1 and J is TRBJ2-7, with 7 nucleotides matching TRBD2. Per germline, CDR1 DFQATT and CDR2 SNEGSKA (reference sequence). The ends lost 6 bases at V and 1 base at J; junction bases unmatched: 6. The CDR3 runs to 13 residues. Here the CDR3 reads CSAPVGGSYEQYF. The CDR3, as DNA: TGCAGTGCCCCCGTCGGGGGGTCCTACGAGCAGTACTTC.

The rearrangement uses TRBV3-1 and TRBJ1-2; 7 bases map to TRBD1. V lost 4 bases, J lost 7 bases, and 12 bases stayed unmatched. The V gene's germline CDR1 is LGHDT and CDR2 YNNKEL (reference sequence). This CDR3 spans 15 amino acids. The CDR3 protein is CASSPLGDSSFGYTF. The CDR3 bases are TGTGCCAGCAGCCCATTAGGGGACAGTTCATTTGGCTACACCTTC.

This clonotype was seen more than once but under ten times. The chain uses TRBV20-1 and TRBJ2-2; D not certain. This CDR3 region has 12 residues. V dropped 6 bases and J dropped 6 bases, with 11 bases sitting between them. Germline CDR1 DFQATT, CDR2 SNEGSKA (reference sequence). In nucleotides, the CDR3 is TGCAGTGCCTTGCACATTGCCGGGGAGCTGTTTTTT. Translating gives CSALHIAGELFF.

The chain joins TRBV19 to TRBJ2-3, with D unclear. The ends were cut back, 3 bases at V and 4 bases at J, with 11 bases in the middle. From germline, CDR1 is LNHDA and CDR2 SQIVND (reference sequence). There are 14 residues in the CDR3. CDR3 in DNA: TGTGCCAGTAGTATTTCACCCCCGCCAGATACGCAGTATTTT. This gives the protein CASSISPPPDTQYF.

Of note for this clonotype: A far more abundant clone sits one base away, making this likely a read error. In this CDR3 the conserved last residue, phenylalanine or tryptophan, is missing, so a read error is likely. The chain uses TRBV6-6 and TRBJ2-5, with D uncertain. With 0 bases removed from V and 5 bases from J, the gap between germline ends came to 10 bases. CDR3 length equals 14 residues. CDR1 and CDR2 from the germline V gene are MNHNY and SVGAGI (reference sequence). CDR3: CASSYSQGLETQYS. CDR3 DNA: TGTGCCAGCAGTTACTCGCAAGGTCTGGAGACCCAGTACTCC.

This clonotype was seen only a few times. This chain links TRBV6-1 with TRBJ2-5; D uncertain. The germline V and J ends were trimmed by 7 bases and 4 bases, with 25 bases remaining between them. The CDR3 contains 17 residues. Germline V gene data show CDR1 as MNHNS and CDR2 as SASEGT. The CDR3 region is CASIQGDKGGLGETQYF. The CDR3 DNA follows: TGTGCCAGCATTCAAGGAGATAAGGGCGGATTGGGAGAGACCCAGTACTTC.

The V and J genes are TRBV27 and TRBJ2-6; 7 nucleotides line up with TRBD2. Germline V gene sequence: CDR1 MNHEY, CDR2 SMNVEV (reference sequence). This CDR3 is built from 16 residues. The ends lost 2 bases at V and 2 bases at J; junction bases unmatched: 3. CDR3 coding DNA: TGTGCCAGCAGTTTAACCCGGGGGGCTGGGGCCAACGTCCTGACTTTC. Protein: CASSLTRGAGANVLTF. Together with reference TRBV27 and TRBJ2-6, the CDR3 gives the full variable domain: EAQVTQNPRYLITVTGKKLTVTCSQNMNHEYMSWYRQDPGLGLRQIYYSMNVEVTDKGDVPEGYKVSRKEKRNFPLILESPSPNQTSLYFCASSLTRGAGANVLTFGAGSRLTVL.